This TCR beta chain was recorded in a study of T cell changes during pregnancy in multiple sclerosis. The CDR3 runs 17 residues. In germline, CDR1 is KGHSH, CDR2 LQKENI. Trimming left V 3 bases short and J 0 bases short, with 15 bases between. Only in-frame clones appear in the TCRdb table, and some are missing; sequencing was by immunoSEQ multiplex PCR. The repertoire consists of roughly 22,000 clones, with more than 75% occurring once and the leading ten covering over 0.6%. This receptor was taken from a female donor in good health, enrolled as a control in a pregnancy study. This chain uses TRBV18 with TRBJ1-3; no clear D gene. The sample here was CD4+ T cells from peripheral blood mononuclear cells, taken in the first trimester of pregnancy. DNA for the CDR3: TGTGCCAGCTCACCGGGAGGCAGGTCTAACTCTGGAAACACCATATATTTT. Translated, it gives CASSPGGRSNSGNTIYF.